This record covers a single T cell receptor beta chain. This sample is drawn from a study of T cell responses to AZD1222 COVID-19 vaccine. Profiling relied on immunoSEQ multiplex PCR, and the TCRdb table lists in-frame clones only, not all of them. The sample lists around 100,000 clones, roughly nine tenths occurring once. This CDR3 has 16 residues. Trimming pared 1 base from V and 3 bases from J, leaving 13 bases between. Germline loops: CDR1 LNHDA, CDR2 SQIVND (reference sequence). This clonotype was sampled from an adult in good health. The chain recombines TRBV19 with TRBJ1-5; D uncertain. Sequencing used peripheral blood, obtained on day 0 of AZD1222 vaccination. CDR3 DNA sequence: TGTGCCAGTAGTATAGGGGCAGTCGTCTTCAATCAGCCCCAGCATTTT. It encodes CASSIGAVVFNQPQHF. Drawing the rest from reference TRBV19 and TRBJ1-5, the complete variable domain is DGGITQSPKYLFRKEGQNVTLSCEQNLNHDAMYWYRQDPGQGLRLIYYSQIVNDFQKGDIAEGYSVSREKKESFPLTVTSAQKNPTAFYLCASSIGAVVFNQPQHFGDGTRLSIL.